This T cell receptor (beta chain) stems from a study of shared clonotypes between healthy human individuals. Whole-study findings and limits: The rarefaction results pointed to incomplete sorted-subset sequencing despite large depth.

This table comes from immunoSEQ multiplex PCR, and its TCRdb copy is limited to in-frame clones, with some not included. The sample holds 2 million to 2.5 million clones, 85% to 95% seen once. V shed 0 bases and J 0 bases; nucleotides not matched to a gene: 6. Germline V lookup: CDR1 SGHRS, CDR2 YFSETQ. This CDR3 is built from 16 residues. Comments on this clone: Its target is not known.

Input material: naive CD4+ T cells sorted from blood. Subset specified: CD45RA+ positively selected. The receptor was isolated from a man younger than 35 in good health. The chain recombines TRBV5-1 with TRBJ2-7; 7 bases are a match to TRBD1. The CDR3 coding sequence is TGCGCCAGCAGCTTGGTTGCTGACAGGGCCTCCTACGAGCAGTACTTC. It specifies CASSLVADRASYEQYF. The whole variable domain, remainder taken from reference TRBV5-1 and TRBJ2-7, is KAGVTQTPRYLIKTRGQQVTLSCSPISGHRSVSWYQQTPGQGLQFLFEYFSETQRNKGNFPGRFSGRQFSNSRSEMNVSTLELGDSALYLCASSLVADRASYEQYFGPGTRLTVT.